The 16 T cell receptor beta chains given below trace back to one sample, sequenced in a study of T cells of healthy individuals. Via MiXCR, TCRdb re-called the 5' RACE reads, giving one row per CDR3 protein. In the table there are 75,000 to 95,000 distinct CDR3 sequences, about 5% of which are singletons. These receptors all stem from a female donor in good health.

This clonotype came up many times. The genes are TRBV29-1 and TRBJ2-7, with TRBD1 as a possible D gene (6 bases). Trimming left V 3 bases short and J 5 bases short, with 17 bases between. CDR1 and CDR2 from the germline V gene are SQVTM and ANQGSEA. The CDR3 runs to 14 residues. CDR3 in DNA: TGCAGCGTTGATCCCGGACAGTTCGTCCACGAGCAGTACTTC. This sequence encodes CSVDPGQFVHEQYF.

This clonotype was observed at least ten times. The chain recombines TRBV5-1 with TRBJ2-1, with TRBD2 matching 8 bases. The CDR3 extends over 16 amino acids. After removal of 4 bases from V and 3 bases from J, the junction contained 9 bases not matched to a gene. The germline gives CDR1 SGHRS, CDR2 YFSETQ. The CDR3 DNA reads TGCGCCAGCAGCGCCGACAGCGGGAGCCTCTACAATGAGCAGTTCTTC. Residues: CASSADSGSLYNEQFF.

This clonotype was counted only a few times. The chain is built from TRBV4-1 and TRBJ1-1; 9 nucleotides agree with TRBD1. CDR3 size: 18 residues. V trimming: 0 bases; J trimming: 0 bases; junction bases outside the gene matches: 8. The germline gives CDR1 MGHRA, CDR2 YSYEKL. CDR3 loop: CASSQDEDRGLMNTEAFF. As DNA, the CDR3 is TGCGCCAGCAGCCAAGACGAGGACAGGGGTCTGATGAACACTGAAGCTTTCTTT.

This clonotype was recorded many times. The chain employs TRBV5-1 and TRBJ2-6, with 10 bases fitting TRBD1. The CDR3 runs to 17 residues. Germline V gene sequence: CDR1 SGHRS, CDR2 YFSETQ. V shed 2 bases, J shed 2 bases, and the junction held 4 bases outside the gene matches. CDR3 nucleotides: TGCGCCAGCAGCTTTCGACAGGGGGCTGCTGGGGCCAACGTCCTGACTTTC. Translation: CASSFRQGAAGANVLTF. Supplemented by reference TRBV5-1 and TRBJ2-6, the full variable domain reads KAGVTQTPRYLIKTRGQQVTLSCSPISGHRSVSWYQQTPGQGLQFLFEYFSETQRNKGNFPGRFSGRQFSNSRSEMNVSTLELGDSALYLCASSFRQGAAGANVLTFGAGSRLTVL.

In its sample, this clonotype was seen a few times. The chain has TRBV4-1 and TRBJ2-7; 10 bases are a match to TRBD1. Germline V gene lookup returns CDR1 MGHRA and CDR2 YSYEKL. V was clipped by 2 bases and J by 1 base; unmatched bases: 8. The CDR3 covers 17 residues. CDR3 loop: CASSQKTGTGASYEQYF. The CDR3 DNA follows: TGCGCCAGCAGCCAAAAAACCGGGACAGGGGCATCCTACGAGCAGTACTTC.

This clonotype was detected ten times or more. The CDR3 bases are TGTGCCACCAGTGATTTGCCAGGACTAGCGAGGAACACCGGGGAGCTGTTTTTT. It is translated as CATSDLPGLARNTGELFF. The gene calls are TRBV24-1 and TRBJ2-2, with 9 positions matching TRBD2. CDR3 length equals 18 residues. Looked up from germline, CDR1 is KGHDR and CDR2 is SFDVKD. The V and J ends lost 0 bases and 1 base, in that order; junction bases with no gene match: 5.

J is TRBJ2-4 and V is TRBV7-9, with 10 bases matching TRBD1. This CDR3 contains 15 residues. Germline CDR1 is SEHNR and CDR2 is FQNEAQ (reference sequence). V shed 0 bases and J 6 bases; nucleotides not matched to a gene: 2. The CDR3 loop reads CASSLAGTGANIQYF. Here the CDR3 DNA reads TGTGCCAGCAGCTTAGCCGGGACAGGGGCAAACATTCAGTACTTC.

This clonotype was recorded a few times. The chain is built from TRBV4-1 and TRBJ1-3; D remains ambiguous. The CDR3 runs 13 residues. Germline V gene data show CDR1 as MGHRA and CDR2 as YSYEKL. Trimming took 1 base from V and 4 from J, leaving 5 bases between them. For the CDR3, the DNA is TGCGCCAGCAGCCAAGCGCCAGGAAACACCATATATTTT. Its protein is CASSQAPGNTIYF.

The chain recombines TRBV6-5 with TRBJ1-2; the D is unclear. From germline, CDR1 is MNHEY and CDR2 SVGAGI. This CDR3 has 15 amino acids. Trimming removed 0 bases at V and 3 bases at J, with 11 bases between. CDR3 DNA sequence: TGTGCCAGCAGTTACTCCAGGAATAGACACTATGGCTACACCTTC. Encoded protein: CASSYSRNRHYGYTF.

The table lists this clonotype with many counts. This sequence joins TRBV5-6 and TRBJ2-3; unclear D gene. This CDR3 contains 13 residues. V lost 2 bases and J 12 bases, leaving 16 bases between the germline ends. Germline assignment: CDR1 SGHDT and CDR2 YYEEEE. As DNA, the CDR3 is TGTGCCAGCAGCTTCTCGAGGAGCGAAAGACAGTATTTT. Protein: CASSFSRSERQYF.

This clonotype was detected ten times or more. The rearrangement uses TRBV27 and TRBJ2-7, with 10 bases lining up with TRBD2. Germline V gene lookup returns CDR1 MNHEY and CDR2 SMNVEV (reference sequence). The length of the CDR3 is 14 residues. V shed 3 bases and J 7 bases; nucleotides not matched to a gene: 6. In DNA form, the CDR3 reads TGTGCCAGCAGTTTTCAGCGGGAGGGGGGTGAGCAGTACTTC. This gives the protein CASSFQREGGEQYF.

The rearrangement uses TRBV20-1 and TRBJ2-1; 7 nucleotides line up with TRBD1. With V trimmed by 4 bases and J by 0 bases, 6 bases remained unmatched. The CDR3 is 15 amino acids. Germline-derived CDR1 and CDR2 are DFQATT and SNEGSKA (reference sequence). The CDR3, as DNA: TGCAGTGCTATCGGACAGGCGAGCTCCTACAATGAGCAGTTCTTC. Its protein is CSAIGQASSYNEQFF.

The table lists this clonotype with many counts. The V gene is TRBV29-1, the J gene TRBJ2-7; TRBD2 matches 8 bases. Germline CDR1 reads SQVTM; CDR2 reads ANQGSEA. Trimming cost V 2 bases and J 2 bases; bases outside gene matches: 8. The CDR3 totals 15 residues. CDR3: CSVETSGRSPYEQYF. Written as DNA, the CDR3 is TGCAGCGTTGAAACCAGCGGGAGATCGCCCTACGAGCAGTACTTC.

This clonotype was observed at least ten times. The chain joins TRBV5-4 to TRBJ2-3; tentative D call: TRBD2 (6 bases). Per the germline V gene, CDR1 is SGHNT and CDR2 is YYREEE (reference sequence). Trimming removed 6 bases at V and 4 bases at J, with 21 bases between. This CDR3 spans 16 amino acids. CDR3 sequence reads: CASTGSQEVKPDTQYF. The CDR3 nucleotides are TGTGCCAGCACCGGGAGTCAGGAAGTAAAGCCAGATACGCAGTATTTT.

A word on this clonotype: The conserved final phenylalanine or tryptophan is absent from the CDR3, which likely points to a read error. The rearrangement uses TRBV18 and TRBJ1-1; D is possibly TRBD1 (6 bases). The CDR3 consists of 15 residues. Trimming pared 2 bases from V and 1 base from J, leaving 11 bases between. The germline V gene encodes CDR1 KGHSH and CDR2 LQKENI. The CDR3 sequence is CASSPSQGQNTEAFS. DNA for the CDR3: TGTGCCAGCTCACCAAGTCAGGGGCAGAACACTGAAGCTTTCTCT.

The table lists this clonotype with a few counts. The rearrangement joins TRBV28 to TRBJ1-4; 11 positions match TRBD1. J lost 7 bases, V lost 5 bases, and 6 bases had no gene match. Germline lookup yields CDR1 MDHEN and CDR2 SYDVKM. This CDR3 comprises 15 residues. The CDR3 bases are TGTGCCAGCAGTCCTGCGGACAGGGGGCCTGAAAAACTGTTTTTT. Its translation is CASSPADRGPEKLFF.